This T cell receptor (beta chain) was found in a study of cytomegalovirus exposure and HLA in healthy donors. Study-wide results and limits: Published work reported that the classifier diagnosed cytomegalovirus status with high specificity and sensitivity. An analysis done earlier found most TCR beta V segments productive about 87% or about 30% of the time. Indistinguishable V segments, including TRBV6-2 and TRBV6-3, were excluded.

Amplification used 60 Vbeta primers and 13 Jbeta primers. Repertoires were generated with immunoSEQ multiplex PCR, while TCRdb's copy carries only in-frame clones and drops some. This sample carries around 88,000 clones, over 65% of them seen once, and the ten largest clones take under 2%. About this clone: What it binds is not known.

The germline V and J ends were trimmed by 0 bases and 5 bases, with 8 bases remaining between them. This CDR3 is built from 13 residues. Germline V CDR1 and CDR2: LNHNV, YYDKDF (reference sequence). The origin of this receptor is a male donor in good health and CMV-seronegative. The source material was PBMCs. The rearrangement uses TRBV15 and TRBJ2-7; D is possibly TRBD2 (5 bases). CDR3 residues: CATSRDHGDEQYF. In nucleotides, the CDR3 is TGTGCCACCAGCAGAGATCACGGGGACGAGCAGTACTTC.